These 10 T cell receptor beta chains share one sample of origin, sequenced in a study of blood T cell repertoires in COVID-19. Sequenced by immunoSEQ multiplex PCR; TCRdb stores in-frame clones only, minus some. The sample has roughly 41,000 clones, under 85% seen once. The sequenced material came from peripheral blood. The source of these receptors is a woman of 80 years or more with acute or convalescent COVID-19.

This chain joins TRBV24-1 and TRBJ2-3; D remains unclear. This CDR3 is built from 15 residues. Germline-derived CDR1 and CDR2 are KGHDR and SFDVKD. Trimming removed 3 bases from V and 2 bases from J, with 11 bases in between. CDR3 sequence (DNA): TGTGCCACCAGTGATACGGGTTTTGTCACAGATACGCAGTATTTT. Translated: CATSDTGFVTDTQYF.

The DNA of the CDR3 is TGCGCCAGCAGCTTGGCGGGGGGCGAAGCTTTCTTT. The encoded protein is CASSLAGGEAFF. V gene TRBV5-1 combines with J gene TRBJ1-1, with D possibly being TRBD1 (6 bases). Per germline, CDR1 SGHRS and CDR2 YFSETQ. The CDR3 totals 12 residues. V shed 0 bases and J shed 8 bases, with 8 bases lying between them.

The chain carries TRBV28 and TRBJ1-2; D is uncertain. The V and J ends lost 7 bases and 0 bases respectively, with 15 bases between them. This CDR3 is built from 15 residues. The germline gives CDR1 MDHEN, CDR2 SYDVKM. The CDR3 sequence is CASISSPGANYGYTF. The CDR3 nucleotides read TGTGCCAGCATTTCATCTCCCGGGGCTAACTATGGCTACACCTTC.

V gene TRBV4-1 combines with J gene TRBJ2-3; maybe TRBD2 (7 bases). Trimming removed 4 bases at V and 4 bases at J, with 12 bases between. The CDR3 is made up of 14 amino acids. Germline lookup yields CDR1 MGHRA and CDR2 YSYEKL. The CDR3 spells CASSPGGGPDTQYF. CDR3 sequence (DNA): TGCGCCAGCAGCCCTGGGGGGGGGCCAGATACGCAGTATTTT.

This chain connects TRBV7-9 to TRBJ2-7; D unclear. With 5 bases removed from V and 2 bases from J, the gap between germline ends came to 7 bases. The length of the CDR3 is 12 residues. Germline V gene lookup returns CDR1 SEHNR and CDR2 FQNEAQ (reference sequence). CDR3 sequence reads: CASSRDTYEQYF. CDR3 DNA sequence: TGTGCCAGCAGCCGCGATACCTACGAGCAGTACTTC.

In its sample, this clone was seen once. The rearrangement uses TRBV28 and TRBJ1-5; possible D gene TRBD1, 6 bases. Trimming cost V 8 bases and J 3 bases, with 17 bases left between them. This CDR3 is 15 amino acids long. Germline assignment: CDR1 MDHEN and CDR2 SYDVKM. CDR3 nucleotide sequence: TGTGCCAGCGGACTGGAGACAGGACTCAATCAGCCCCAGCATTTT. This translates into CASGLETGLNQPQHF. Complete variable domain (other parts from reference TRBV28 and TRBJ1-5): DVKVTQSSRYLVKRTGEKVFLECVQDMDHENMFWYRQDPGLGLRLIYFSYDVKMKEKGDIPEGYSVSREKKERFSLILESASTNQTSMYLCASGLETGLNQPQHFGDGTRLSIL.

The chain links TRBV4-1 to TRBJ1-6; no firm D call. Germline values: CDR1 MGHRA, CDR2 YSYEKL. The CDR3 covers 14 residues. Trimming cost V 4 bases and J 4 bases, with 8 bases left between them. CDR3 nucleotides: TGCGCCAGCAGCCTCACAGAATATAATTCACCCCTCCACTTT. It encodes CASSLTEYNSPLHF.

On this clone: This sample also contains other DNA sequences that code for the same CDR3. In DNA form, the CDR3 reads TGTGCCAGCAGCCTCTCAGGACAGGGTCATGGCTACACCTTC. This translates into CASSLSGQGHGYTF. The J gene is TRBJ1-2, the V gene TRBV3-1 (or the pseudogene TRBV3-2); 8 bases map to TRBD1. CDR3 length: 14 amino acids. CDR1 LGHDT and CDR2 YNNKEL come from the germline V gene (reference sequence). The V and J ends lost 4 bases and 6 bases, in that order; junction bases with no gene match: 7.

The DNA for the CDR3 is TGTGCCAGCTCACCCGGGACAGGGGGCCACTATGGCTACACCTTC. This sequence encodes CASSPGTGGHYGYTF. This chain links TRBV18 with TRBJ1-2; 12 bases align to TRBD1. Germline assignment: CDR1 KGHSH and CDR2 LQKENI. The CDR3 consists of 15 residues. V trimming: 3 bases; J trimming: 3 bases; junction bases outside the gene matches: 2.

V gene TRBV5-1 combines with J gene TRBJ2-3; TRBD2 matches at 9 bases. Germline-derived CDR1 and CDR2 are SGHRS and YFSETQ. Trimming at V came to 2 bases and at J to 0 bases, leaving 1 base not matched to a gene. The CDR3 is 15 amino acids. The CDR3 sequence is CASSLAGGSTDTQYF. The CDR3 coding sequence is TGCGCCAGCAGCTTAGCGGGGGGTAGCACAGATACGCAGTATTTT.